This entry lists 32 T cell receptor beta chains sequenced from one sample in a study of T-cell memory formation after mild COVID-19. TCRdb re-derived calls from the 5' RACE reads in MiXCR, one entry per CDR3 protein. The sample shows 55,000 to 65,000 distinct CDR3 sequences, more than 8% of them seen only once. Specimen: PBMCs or a T cell subset sorted from them (not recorded which). The receptor set was obtained from a man between 18 and 29 years old who had mild COVID-19 (a few samples of this study predate the infection). Cell type and time point are not known.

The J gene is TRBJ1-5, the V gene TRBV12-3 or TRBV12-4; no clear D gene. Trimming stripped 3 bases from V and 4 bases from J, with 7 bases between. CDR3 size: 13 residues. The chain's CDR3 is CASSLERNQPQHF. In nucleotides, the CDR3 is TGTGCCAGCAGTTTGGAAAGAAATCAGCCCCAGCATTTT.

This chain uses TRBV5-1 with TRBJ1-4; D is undetermined. CDR1 is SGHRS, CDR2 YFSETQ, per germline. The CDR3 spans 13 residues. V shed 3 bases and J shed 6 bases, with 9 bases lying between them. The CDR3 loop is CASSSGGYEKLFF. The CDR3 nucleotides read TGCGCCAGCAGCTCCGGTGGGTATGAAAAACTGTTTTTT.

The V call is TRBV6-2 or TRBV6-3, the J call TRBJ2-5; D remains unclear. Germline V gene sequence: CDR1 MNHEY, CDR2 SVGEGT. The CDR3 length is 13 residues. V shed 8 bases and J shed 1 base, with 11 bases lying between them. CDR3 DNA sequence: TGTGCCAGCCGAGCACACAGCCAAGAGACCCAGTACTTC. This translates into CASRAHSQETQYF.

This clonotype is labeled as medium-sized. The gene calls are TRBV5-1 and TRBJ2-6, with D perhaps TRBD2 (6 bases). The germline V gene has CDR1 SGHRS and CDR2 YFSETQ. Deletions cut 4 bases from V and 2 bases from J, with 13 bases between. This CDR3 spans 16 amino acids. The CDR3 DNA is TGCGCCAGCAGCACCACCTCGGGGGCTGGGGCCAACGTCCTGACTTTC. Protein product: CASSTTSGAGANVLTF.

This clonotype was recorded a few times. The chain joins TRBV7-9 to TRBJ1-2, with D unresolved. The germline CDR1 and CDR2 sequences are SEHNR and FQNEAQ (reference sequence). V shed 2 bases and J shed 1 base, with 8 bases lying between them. There are 14 residues in the CDR3. The CDR3 DNA is TGTGCCAGCAGCTTACTGTCAGTTAACTATGGCTACACCTTC. Its protein is CASSLLSVNYGYTF.

The chain couples TRBV7-9 to TRBJ2-7, with TRBD2 matching over 8 bases. With V trimmed by 5 bases and J by 5 bases, 8 bases remained unmatched. The CDR3 runs to 14 residues. Germline V gene data show CDR1 as SEHNR and CDR2 as FQNEAQ (reference sequence). CDR3 nucleotide sequence: TGTGCCAGCAGCGGTACCGGGGGGGGCCACGAGCAGTACGTC. This gives the protein CASSGTGGGHEQYV.

The table lists this clonotype with many counts. This rearrangement joins TRBV5-1 to TRBJ2-5; D may be TRBD2 (5 bases). The CDR3 runs 12 residues. In germline, CDR1 is SGHRS, CDR2 YFSETQ. V lost 4 bases and J 5 bases, leaving 9 bases between the germline ends. CDR3 sequence reads: CASSLEVETQYF. In nucleotides, the CDR3 is TGCGCCAGCAGCCTGGAGGTTGAGACCCAGTACTTC.

CDR3 coding DNA: TGTGCCAGCAGGAGAGACAGGGGGGGGACAGATACGCAGTATTTT. Translation: CASRRDRGGTDTQYF. This chain joins TRBV7-2 and TRBJ2-3, with 9 bases lining up with TRBD1. The V segment lost 6 bases and the J segment 3 bases; nucleotides outside the gene matches: 7. CDR3 size: 15 residues. The germline V gene has CDR1 SGHTA and CDR2 FQGNSA.

The V call is TRBV18, the J call TRBJ2-2; D might be TRBD2 (6 bases). The CDR3 covers 15 residues. V was cut by 5 bases and J by 0 bases, with 10 bases left in between. Germline V gene lookup returns CDR1 KGHSH and CDR2 LQKENI. CDR3 residues: CASSWRGSNTGELFF. The CDR3 nucleotides read TGTGCCAGCTCATGGAGGGGCTCGAACACCGGGGAGCTGTTTTTT.

This clonotype was seen a handful of times. The rearrangement links TRBV12-3 or TRBV12-4 to TRBJ1-2; D perhaps matches TRBD1 (5 bases). Between the trimmed V and J ends, which lost 6 bases and 2 bases, there was a span of 13 bases. The CDR3 runs 14 residues. The CDR3 protein is CASSREEGNYGYTF. The DNA for the CDR3 is TGTGCCAGCAGCCGAGAAGAGGGGAACTATGGCTACACCTTC.

This clonotype was counted many times. This chain links TRBV20-1 with TRBJ2-2; 7 bases line up with TRBD1. The CDR3 spans 16 residues. CDR1 is DFQATT, CDR2 SNEGSKA, per germline (reference sequence). V trimming: 0 bases; J trimming: 5 bases; junction bases outside the gene matches: 9. CDR3 DNA sequence: TGCAGTGCTAGAGATGGGGGACAGCCCATGACCGGGGAGCTGTTTTTT. It translates to CSARDGGQPMTGELFF.

This clonotype was recorded at least ten times. The chain couples TRBV5-1 to TRBJ2-5, with D possibly being TRBD2 (6 bases). V was shortened by 0 bases and J by 2 bases, with 11 bases between the two germline ends. The germline gives CDR1 SGHRS, CDR2 YFSETQ. This CDR3 spans 15 amino acids. The CDR3 here is CASSLGTTVQETQYF. DNA of the CDR3: TGCGCCAGCAGCTTGGGGACTACGGTGCAAGAGACCCAGTACTTC.

This clonotype was observed a handful of times. The gene calls are TRBV20-1 and TRBJ2-7; D ambiguous. The CDR3 length is 12 residues. The germline V gene has CDR1 DFQATT and CDR2 SNEGSKA (reference sequence). V was pared by 6 bases and J by 4 bases, with 13 bases between. The CDR3 region has the DNA TGCAGTGCCTCGACGTGGGTTTACGAGCAGTACGTC. Translated: CSASTWVYEQYV.

This clonotype was detected ten times or more. The rearrangement uses TRBV7-8 and TRBJ1-5; D call uncertain. Trimming removed 10 bases from V and 2 bases from J, with 15 bases in between. CDR3 length: 14 amino acids. Germline CDR1 is SGHVS and CDR2 is FQNEAQ. CDR3 residues: CAIGTPGGNQPQHF. In DNA form, the CDR3 reads TGTGCCATCGGAACCCCCGGGGGCAATCAGCCCCAGCATTTT. Using reference TRBV7-8 and TRBJ1-5 for the parts outside the CDR3, the full variable domain is GAGVSQSPRYKVAKRGQDVALRCDPISGHVSLFWYQQALGQGPEFLTYFQNEAQLDKSGLPSDRFFAERPEGSVSTLKIQRTQQEDSAVYLCAIGTPGGNQPQHFGDGTRLSIL.

This clonotype was detected a few times. The chain uses TRBV29-1 and TRBJ2-3; 8 positions match TRBD2. The germline gives CDR1 SQVTM, CDR2 ANQGSEA. There are 14 residues in the CDR3. After removal of 6 bases from V and 4 bases from J, the junction contained 9 bases not matched to a gene. The CDR3 nucleotides are TGCAGCGTGGGGCCGGGGGGGCGATCAGATACGCAGTATTTT. As protein: CSVGPGGRSDTQYF.

This chain uses TRBV9 with TRBJ1-2; D not resolved. With 0 bases removed from V and 4 bases from J, the gap between germline ends came to 7 bases. Germline V gene lookup returns CDR1 SGDLS and CDR2 YYNGEE. There are 13 residues in the CDR3. DNA of the CDR3: TGTGCCAGCAGCGTAGCTTTTGCCTATGGCTACACCTTC. It is translated as CASSVAFAYGYTF.

This clonotype was counted between two and nine times. Written as DNA, the CDR3 is TGTGCCAGCAGCTTAGTACAGGGTTTAGAGACCCAGTACTTC. Encoded protein: CASSLVQGLETQYF. V gene TRBV7-8 combines with J gene TRBJ2-5; possible D gene TRBD1, 6 bases. Germline V lookup: CDR1 SGHVS, CDR2 FQNEAQ. This CDR3 region has 14 residues. Trimming took off 1 base at V and 4 bases at J, with 10 bases between the two ends.

This clonotype was picked up a small number of times. V usage is TRBV12-3 or TRBV12-4 and J usage is TRBJ1-4; no reliable D call. V was cut by 6 bases and J by 4 bases, with 6 bases left in between. The CDR3 is 12 residues long. This CDR3 is CASSHYNEKLFF. For the CDR3, the DNA is TGTGCCAGCAGCCACTATAATGAAAAACTGTTTTTT.

V gene TRBV7-2 combines with J gene TRBJ2-4, with unresolved D. The germline V gene has CDR1 SGHTA and CDR2 FQGNSA. CDR3 length equals 18 residues. V was shortened by 2 bases and J by 1 base, with 18 bases between the two germline ends. The CDR3: CASSLRYTVGLAKNIQYF. CDR3 in DNA: TGTGCCAGCAGCTTACGATACACGGTCGGTCTGGCCAAAAACATTCAGTACTTC.

This clonotype was recorded a few times. This chain connects TRBV6-5 to TRBJ1-2; D unresolved. This CDR3 is built from 16 residues. The V end was cut by 0 bases, the J end by 2 bases, with 13 bases between. Germline CDR1 reads MNHEY; CDR2 reads SVGAGI. Written as DNA, the CDR3 is TGTGCCAGCAGTTACTCGATGTTGGGAGAGAACTATGGCTACACCTTC. It is translated as CASSYSMLGENYGYTF.

This clonotype showed up many times. The chain employs TRBV29-1 and TRBJ2-7; weak D call: TRBD1 (6 bases). This CDR3 is 13 amino acids long. Trimming stripped 6 bases from V and 3 bases from J, with 15 bases between. The germline gives CDR1 SQVTM, CDR2 ANQGSEA. DNA of the CDR3: TGCAGCGTGGCCTCCGACAGGCGCTACGAGCAGTACGTC. This codes for CSVASDRRYEQYV.

This clonotype counts as medium-sized. The CDR3: CASSEGDSRYEQYF. The CDR3 coding sequence is TGCGCCAGCAGTGAAGGGGACTCCCGCTACGAGCAGTACTTC. This rearrangement joins TRBV10-1 to TRBJ2-7; the D gene is possibly TRBD2 (6 bases). The germline gives CDR1 WNHNN, CDR2 SYGVQD (reference sequence). V was pared by 3 bases and J by 3 bases, with 12 bases between. The length of the CDR3 is 14 residues.

This clonotype was seen only a few times. The chain carries TRBV23-1 and TRBJ1-6; the D gene is possibly TRBD1 (5 bases). TRBV23-1 carries the ORF label, with uncertain function. Trimming shortened V by 8 bases and J by 9 bases, and 14 bases separated the two germline ends. The CDR3 contains 13 residues. The CDR3 bases are TGCGCCAGCGAGGGGAGTGGGAGTTCACCCCTCCACTTT. The encoded protein is CASEGSGSSPLHF.

The gene calls are TRBV4-2 and TRBJ2-2; TRBD1 aligns across 8 bases. V was pared by 0 bases and J by 5 bases, with 11 bases of the junction left unmatched. There are 18 residues in the CDR3. CDR1 is LGHNA and CDR2 is YNFKEQ in the germline V gene. The CDR3 DNA reads as TGTGCCAGCAGCCAAGAAGGGACAGGACCTTCAAGTACCGGGGAGCTGTTTTTT. Translating gives CASSQEGTGPSSTGELFF.

Only a few counts were recorded for this clonotype. The rearrangement joins TRBV19 to TRBJ2-7; 7 positions match TRBD1. Trimming at V came to 6 bases and at J to 0 bases, leaving 8 bases not matched to a gene. This CDR3 comprises 15 residues. Per the germline V gene, CDR1 is LNHDA and CDR2 is SQIVND (reference sequence). CDR3: CASSLQGPFSYEQYF. The CDR3, as DNA: TGTGCCAGTAGCCTACAGGGGCCTTTCTCCTACGAGCAGTACTTC.

The chain joins TRBV7-2 to TRBJ2-1, with D possibly TRBD2 on 6 matching bases. CDR3 length: 14 amino acids. CDR1 and CDR2 from the germline V gene are SGHTA and FQGNSA. Trimming took 3 bases from V and 4 from J, leaving 10 bases between them. The CDR3 region is CASSFGSRYNEQFF. DNA for the CDR3: TGTGCCAGCAGCTTCGGGAGCCGATACAATGAGCAGTTCTTC.

This clonotype was observed a handful of times. The genes are TRBV5-4 and TRBJ2-7; TRBD1 matches 7 bases. The CDR3 sequence is 12 residues long. The germline gives CDR1 SGHNT, CDR2 YYREEE (reference sequence). The J segment lost 6 bases and the V segment lost 0 bases, leaving 0 bases of the junction unmatched. CDR3 DNA sequence: TGTGCCAGCAGCTTGGACAGGGGCGAGCAGTACTTC. This gives the protein CASSLDRGEQYF.

This clonotype appeared many times. V and J are TRBV4-3 and TRBJ2-3; TRBD1 agrees at 7 bases. J gave up 4 bases and V 4 bases, and 11 bases lay outside the gene matches. Germline CDR1 and CDR2: LGHNA and YSLEER. This CDR3 comprises 16 residues. The CDR3 region has the DNA TGCGCCAGCAGCCCGGGGACAGTTGGGAACTCAGATACGCAGTATTTT. It encodes CASSPGTVGNSDTQYF.

This clonotype was counted only a few times. The chain has TRBV7-9 and TRBJ2-2; perhaps TRBD1 as D (5 bases). V lost 2 bases, J lost 6 bases, and 10 bases lay in between. Germline V gives CDR1 SEHNR, CDR2 FQNEAQ (reference sequence). The CDR3 runs 14 residues. CDR3 region: CASSLQGKAGELFF. CDR3 coding DNA: TGTGCCAGCAGCTTACAGGGAAAGGCCGGGGAGCTGTTTTTT.

The chain links TRBV7-2 to TRBJ2-7, with D perhaps TRBD2 (7 bases). V lost 1 base to trimming and J lost 4 bases, with 14 bases between them. The CDR3 is 15 residues long. Germline-derived CDR1 and CDR2 are SGHTA and FQGNSA. The CDR3 DNA sequence: TGTGCCAGCAGCTTAGGCGGCGGGGGCCGGTACGAGCAGTACGTC. Protein: CASSLGGGGRYEQYV.

This clonotype appeared many times. The chain recombines TRBV19 with TRBJ2-7; TRBD2 aligns across 12 bases. This CDR3 has 14 residues. Germline V lookup: CDR1 LNHDA, CDR2 SQIVND (reference sequence). Losses at the gene ends were 6 bases for V and 1 base for J; bases not matched to a gene: 1. The CDR3 spells CASRGLAGSYEQYF. CDR3 nucleotide sequence: TGTGCCAGTAGAGGACTAGCGGGATCCTACGAGCAGTACTTC.

This clonotype has ten or more counts. The rearrangement joins TRBV18 to TRBJ2-1, with D perhaps given as TRBD1 or TRBD2 (5 bases each). This CDR3 is built from 15 residues. Deletions cut 2 bases from V and 8 bases from J, with 16 bases between. The germline V gene encodes CDR1 KGHSH and CDR2 LQKENI. CDR3 coding DNA: TGTGCCAGCTCACCATACGGTACGAGAGGGGATGAGCAGTTCTTC. Amino acids: CASSPYGTRGDEQFF.